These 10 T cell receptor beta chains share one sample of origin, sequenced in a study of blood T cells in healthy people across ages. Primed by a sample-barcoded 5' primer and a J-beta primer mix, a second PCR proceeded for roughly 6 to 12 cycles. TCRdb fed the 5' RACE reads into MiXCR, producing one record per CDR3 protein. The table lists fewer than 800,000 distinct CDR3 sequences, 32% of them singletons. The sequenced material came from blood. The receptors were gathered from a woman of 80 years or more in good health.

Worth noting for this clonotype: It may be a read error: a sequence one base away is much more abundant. This CDR3 is CSARDRVGGRETQYF. In DNA form, the CDR3 reads TGCAGTGCTAGAGATCGGGTCGGGGGACGGGAGACCCAGTACTTC. The chain recombines TRBV20-1 with TRBJ2-5, with D tentatively TRBD2 (6 bases). Deletions cut 0 bases from V and 5 bases from J, with 16 bases between. The length of the CDR3 is 15 residues. CDR1 is DFQATT, CDR2 SNEGSKA, per germline (reference sequence).

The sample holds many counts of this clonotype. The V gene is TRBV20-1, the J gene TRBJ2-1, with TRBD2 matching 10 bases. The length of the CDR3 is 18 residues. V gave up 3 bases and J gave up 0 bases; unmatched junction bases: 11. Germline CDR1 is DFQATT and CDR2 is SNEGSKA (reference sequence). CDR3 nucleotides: TGCAGTGCTAGTCGTCTAGCGGGGGCCGTGAGCTCCTACAATGAGCAGTTCTTC. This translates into CSASRLAGAVSSYNEQFF.

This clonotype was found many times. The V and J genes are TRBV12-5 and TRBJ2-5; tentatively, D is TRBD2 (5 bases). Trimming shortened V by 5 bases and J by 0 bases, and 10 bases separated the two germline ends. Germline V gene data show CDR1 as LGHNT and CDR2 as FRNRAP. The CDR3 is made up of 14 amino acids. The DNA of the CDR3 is TGTGCTAGTGGTCCGGGAAGATACCAAGAGACCCAGTACTTC. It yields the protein CASGPGRYQETQYF.

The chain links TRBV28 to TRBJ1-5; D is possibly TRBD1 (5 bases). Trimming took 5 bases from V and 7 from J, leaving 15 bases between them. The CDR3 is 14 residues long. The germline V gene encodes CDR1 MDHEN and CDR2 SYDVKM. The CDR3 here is CASSLGTNRQPQHF. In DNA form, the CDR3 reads TGTGCCAGCAGTCTAGGGACCAATCGGCAGCCCCAGCATTTT.

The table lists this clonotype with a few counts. CDR3 amino acids: CASSQDHRGSNEQFF. For the CDR3, the DNA is TGTGCCAGCAGCCAAGACCATAGAGGGTCCAATGAGCAGTTCTTC. The chain employs TRBV3-1 and TRBJ2-1, with a tentative D call TRBD2 (5 bases). The germline gives CDR1 LGHDT, CDR2 YNNKEL (reference sequence). This CDR3 contains 15 residues. Trimming removed 0 bases from V and 6 bases from J, with 12 bases in between.

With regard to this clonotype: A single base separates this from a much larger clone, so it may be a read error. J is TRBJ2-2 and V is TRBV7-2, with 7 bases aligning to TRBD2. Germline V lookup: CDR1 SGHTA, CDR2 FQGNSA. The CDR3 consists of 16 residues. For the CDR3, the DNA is TGTGCCAGCGGCTTCCAGCGGGGAACGAACACCGGGGAGCTGTTTTTT. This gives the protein CASGFQRGTNTGELFF.

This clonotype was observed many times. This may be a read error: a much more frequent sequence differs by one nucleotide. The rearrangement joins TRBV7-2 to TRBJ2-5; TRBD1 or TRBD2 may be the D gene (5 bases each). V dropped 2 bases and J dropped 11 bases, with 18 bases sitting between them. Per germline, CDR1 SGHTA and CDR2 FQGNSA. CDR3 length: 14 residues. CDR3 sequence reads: CASSLLLTTGGQYF. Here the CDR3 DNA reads TGTGCCAGCAGCTTACTTCTCACCACAGGAGGTCAGTACTTC.

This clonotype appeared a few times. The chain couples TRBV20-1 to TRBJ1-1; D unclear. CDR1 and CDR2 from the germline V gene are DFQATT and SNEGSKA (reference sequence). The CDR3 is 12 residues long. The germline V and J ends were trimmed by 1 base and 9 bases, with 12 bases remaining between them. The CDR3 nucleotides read TGCAGTGCTAGAGTTGACGGATGCAAAGCTTTCTTT. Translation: CSARVDGCKAFF.

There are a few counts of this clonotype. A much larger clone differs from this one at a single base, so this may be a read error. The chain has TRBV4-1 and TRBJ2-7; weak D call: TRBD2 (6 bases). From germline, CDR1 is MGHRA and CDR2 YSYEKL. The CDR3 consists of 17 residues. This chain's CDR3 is CASGQIVMTGGSYEQYF. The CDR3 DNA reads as TGCGCCAGCGGCCAGATCGTTATGACCGGGGGCTCCTACGAGCAGTACTTC.

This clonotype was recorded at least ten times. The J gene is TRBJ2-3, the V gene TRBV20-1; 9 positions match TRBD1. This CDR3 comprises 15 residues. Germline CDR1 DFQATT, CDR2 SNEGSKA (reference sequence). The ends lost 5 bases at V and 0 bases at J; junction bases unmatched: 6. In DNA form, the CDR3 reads TGCAGTGCTGGGACAGGGCCAGGGAGCACAGATACGCAGTATTTT. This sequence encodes CSAGTGPGSTDTQYF.